Presented here are 25 T cell receptor beta chains from one specimen sequenced in a study of cytomegalovirus exposure and HLA in healthy donors. Sequencing was performed with immunoSEQ multiplex PCR; in TCRdb, only in-frame clones are kept and a portion is missing. The sample lists approximately 60,000 clones, 75% to 95% occurring once. What was sequenced was PBMCs. These receptor sequences come from a young man in good health and CMV-seronegative.

V is TRBV5-6 and J is TRBJ2-3; D remains unclear. V was clipped by 1 base and J by 2 bases, with 8 bases between them. The CDR3 totals 14 residues. Germline V lookup: CDR1 SGHDT, CDR2 YYEEEE. CDR3: CASSLIADTDTQYF. DNA of the CDR3: TGTGCCAGCAGCTTGATCGCGGACACAGATACGCAGTATTTT.

The chain links TRBV2 to TRBJ2-4, with D possibly matching TRBD2 (6 bases). The germline gives CDR1 SNHLY, CDR2 FYNNEI. V gave up 3 bases and J gave up 7 bases, with 22 bases separating them. The CDR3 has 17 amino acids. CDR3 DNA: TGTGCCAGCAGTGAGGGGGTCAGGGTGGGGAGGAGGAACATTCAGTACTTC. Translation: CASSEGVRVGRRNIQYF.

This sequence joins TRBV9 and TRBJ2-3; no clear D. Trimming left V 0 bases short and J 4 bases short, with 9 bases between. The V gene's germline CDR1 is SGDLS and CDR2 YYNGEE. The CDR3 sequence is 14 residues long. CDR3 bases: TGTGCCAGCAGCGTAGTGGGCTACGCAGATACGCAGTATTTT. It yields the protein CASSVVGYADTQYF.

The rearrangement joins TRBV5-1 to TRBJ2-3; 12 nucleotides agree with TRBD1. Germline loops: CDR1 SGHRS, CDR2 YFSETQ. The CDR3 runs 19 residues. J was trimmed by 4 bases and V by 5 bases; bases with no gene match: 17. This CDR3 is CASRPGQGALGLGADTQYF. CDR3 nucleotide sequence: TGCGCCAGCAGACCGGGACAGGGGGCGTTGGGCCTTGGGGCAGATACGCAGTATTTT. The whole variable domain, remainder taken from reference TRBV5-1 and TRBJ2-3, is KAGVTQTPRYLIKTRGQQVTLSCSPISGHRSVSWYQQTPGQGLQFLFEYFSETQRNKGNFPGRFSGRQFSNSRSEMNVSTLELGDSALYLCASRPGQGALGLGADTQYFGPGTRLTVL.

CDR3 in DNA: TGCGCCAGCAGCCAAGATAAGCGGGAGAGCTCCTACAATGAGCAGTTCTTC. It specifies CASSQDKRESSYNEQFF. The chain has TRBV4-1 and TRBJ2-1; TRBD2 aligns across 8 bases. The V segment lost 0 bases and the J segment 0 bases; nucleotides outside the gene matches: 4. This CDR3 has 17 residues. Germline V lookup: CDR1 MGHRA, CDR2 YSYEKL.

This chain joins TRBV2 and TRBJ2-1, with 16 bases aligning to TRBD2. Germline trimming cut 4 bases from V and 5 bases from J; bases unmatched to any gene: 8. The CDR3 spans 18 residues. Germline-derived CDR1 and CDR2 are SNHLY and FYNNEI. The CDR3 region has the DNA TGTGCCAGCAGTGGGGGACTAGCGGGAGGGCTGTCGGACAATGAGCAGTTCTTC. This sequence encodes CASSGGLAGGLSDNEQFF.

In DNA, the CDR3 is TGTGCCAGCTCACAACAAGAACAGGGCCCCAACACTGAAGCTTTCTTT. This translates into CASSQQEQGPNTEAFF. V usage is TRBV18 and J usage is TRBJ1-1; possible D gene TRBD1, 6 bases. This CDR3 has 16 residues. The germline V and J ends were trimmed by 4 bases and 2 bases, with 17 bases remaining between them. Germline values: CDR1 KGHSH, CDR2 LQKENI.

The chain joins TRBV7-2 to TRBJ1-1, with D tentatively TRBD1 (6 bases). Germline CDR1 is SGHTA and CDR2 is FQGNSA. Between the trimmed V and J ends, which lost 5 bases and 7 bases, there was a span of 14 bases. This CDR3 contains 13 residues. CDR3 in DNA: TGTGCCAGCAGCAGGGGGACGGGATTTGAAGCTTTCTTT. Translation: CASSRGTGFEAFF.

The genes are TRBV15 and TRBJ2-3; the match to TRBD1 covers 7 bases. This CDR3 spans 13 amino acids. Trimming at V came to 1 base and at J to 10 bases, leaving 5 bases not matched to a gene. Germline values: CDR1 LNHNV, CDR2 YYDKDF (reference sequence). The CDR3 sequence: CATSRGQGLAQYF. The CDR3 coding sequence is TGTGCCACCAGCAGAGGACAGGGCCTGGCGCAGTATTTT.

A word on this clone: Other DNA sequences in this sample translate to the same CDR3. V gene TRBV19 combines with J gene TRBJ2-2, with no clear D. Trimming pared 1 base from V and 5 bases from J, leaving 5 bases between. The CDR3 is 13 amino acids. CDR1 LNHDA and CDR2 SQIVND come from the germline V gene (reference sequence). The CDR3 nucleotides read TGTGCCAGTAGTATAGGAGGTACCGGGGAGCTGTTTTTT. Protein product: CASSIGGTGELFF.

This clone was observed a single time. This sequence joins TRBV19 and TRBJ2-7; 8 nucleotides match TRBD1. Germline assignment: CDR1 LNHDA and CDR2 SQIVND (reference sequence). CDR3 size: 15 residues. Trimming took 5 bases from V and 0 from J; bases not matched to a gene: 6. The CDR3 bases are TGTGCCAGTAGTGCCGCCGACAGGGGCTCCTACGAGCAGTACTTC. As protein: CASSAADRGSYEQYF. The full variable domain, completed using reference TRBV19 and TRBJ2-7, is DGGITQSPKYLFRKEGQNVTLSCEQNLNHDAMYWYRQDPGQGLRLIYYSQIVNDFQKGDIAEGYSVSREKKESFPLTVTSAQKNPTAFYLCASSAADRGSYEQYFGPGTRLTVT.

J is TRBJ2-1 and V is TRBV29-1, with 7 bases identical to TRBD2. The CDR3 length is 12 residues. Per germline, CDR1 SQVTM and CDR2 ANQGSEA. The chain's CDR3 is CSVRGAGNEQFF. For the CDR3, the DNA is TGCAGTGTTCGAGGAGCGGGGAATGAGCAGTTCTTC.

A word on this clone: The junction shows a germline mismatch at one end, possibly a read error. This chain connects TRBV7-7 to TRBJ2-1; no reliable D call. The germline gives CDR1 SSHAT, CDR2 FNYEAQ (reference sequence). The CDR3 has 15 amino acids. CDR3 region: CASSPEAVSYNEQFF. CDR3 nucleotides: TGTGCTAGCAGCCCCGAGGCGGTCTCCTACAATGAGCAGTTCTTC.

The chain carries TRBV28 and TRBJ2-3; 9 nucleotides align to TRBD2. CDR3 size: 16 residues. Germline trimming cut 4 bases from V and 4 bases from J; bases unmatched to any gene: 9. CDR1 MDHEN and CDR2 SYDVKM come from the germline V gene. CDR3 amino acids: CASSSPVAGEADTQYF. The CDR3 nucleotides are TGTGCCAGCAGTTCCCCTGTAGCGGGAGAGGCAGATACGCAGTATTTT.

The rearrangement links TRBV29-1 to TRBJ1-1, with D possibly matching TRBD1 (5 bases). This CDR3 contains 12 residues. Per germline, CDR1 SQVTM and CDR2 ANQGSEA. Deletions cut 7 bases from V and 5 bases from J, with 14 bases between. In DNA, the CDR3 is TGCAGCGCATGGGGGGGGACGACTGAAGCTTTCTTT. Translation gives CSAWGGTTEAFF.

This chain uses TRBV9 with TRBJ1-2; weak D call: TRBD1 (5 bases). V was cut by 4 bases and J by 7 bases, with 23 bases left in between. Germline CDR1 reads SGDLS; CDR2 reads YYNGEE. This CDR3 comprises 16 residues. CDR3 loop: CASSIGGGGKTPGYTF. Here the CDR3 DNA reads TGTGCCAGCAGCATCGGGGGTGGAGGGAAAACCCCTGGCTACACCTTC.

The gene calls are TRBV27 and TRBJ2-7, with 8 positions matching TRBD2. The CDR3 spans 15 residues. Unmatched junction bases numbered 13, after V lost 6 bases and J lost 6 bases. Germline values: CDR1 MNHEY, CDR2 SMNVEV (reference sequence). DNA of the CDR3: TGTGCCAGCAGCTGGGGGAGGCGGGAGGTGCTCGAGCAGTACTTC. This gives the protein CASSWGRREVLEQYF.

This clone occurred a few times. The V gene is TRBV29-1, the J gene TRBJ2-3; perhaps TRBD2 as D (6 bases). CDR3 length equals 15 residues. Germline loops: CDR1 SQVTM, CDR2 ANQGSEA. Trimming removed 4 bases at V and 0 bases at J, with 14 bases between. This CDR3 reads CSVGGSSVSTDTQYF. For the CDR3, the DNA is TGCAGCGTTGGCGGGTCTAGCGTCAGCACAGATACGCAGTATTTT.

The gene calls are TRBV27 and TRBJ2-5; 7 bases align to TRBD2. This CDR3 has 13 amino acids. V was pared by 0 bases and J by 5 bases, with 0 bases of the junction left unmatched. Germline CDR1 reads MNHEY; CDR2 reads SMNVEV (reference sequence). As DNA, the CDR3 is TGTGCCAGCAGTTTATCGGGGGGGGAGACCCAGTACTTC. Translation gives CASSLSGGETQYF.

CDR3 bases: TGTGCCAGCAGCCCGTGGATGGGGTCAAAGGACAACGAGCAGTACTTC. It codes for CASSPWMGSKDNEQYF. This chain links TRBV7-9 with TRBJ2-7, with TRBD1 as a possible D gene (5 bases). The CDR3 has 16 amino acids. Germline loops: CDR1 SEHNR, CDR2 FQNEAQ (reference sequence). Trimming removed 5 bases from V and 5 bases from J, with 22 bases in between.

The V call is TRBV6-5, the J call TRBJ1-3, with unresolved D. Germline-derived CDR1 and CDR2 are MNHEY and SVGAGI. The CDR3 runs 16 residues. V was cut by 0 bases and J by 0 bases, with 9 bases left in between. The CDR3 is CASSYSREISGNTIYF. DNA for the CDR3: TGTGCCAGCAGTTACTCGAGGGAGATCTCTGGAAACACCATATATTTT.

The chain recombines TRBV6-9 with TRBJ1-1; D call uncertain. The CDR3 extends over 17 amino acids. Germline-derived CDR1 and CDR2 are MNHGY and SVAAGI. V dropped 3 bases and J dropped 1 base, with 18 bases sitting between them. This CDR3 is CASSYLNGREPNTEAFF. The CDR3, as DNA: TGTGCCAGCAGTTACCTAAACGGGCGGGAGCCGAACACTGAAGCTTTCTTT.

This chain uses TRBV5-6 with TRBJ2-7; D is perhaps TRBD1 (6 bases). Germline values: CDR1 SGHDT, CDR2 YYEEEE. V was trimmed by 1 base and J by 3 bases, leaving 8 bases between them. CDR3 size: 13 residues. Here the CDR3 reads CASSLRDNYEQYF. CDR3 DNA sequence: TGTGCCAGCAGCTTGAGGGACAACTACGAGCAGTACTTC.

The CDR3, as DNA: TGTGCCAGCAGCTTAGGCCTGACTAGCGGCTTTCTCTACAATGAGCAGTTCTTC. Translation gives CASSLGLTSGFLYNEQFF. V and J are TRBV7-8 and TRBJ2-1, with 9 bases lining up with TRBD2. Germline V lookup: CDR1 SGHVS, CDR2 FQNEAQ. The junction had 10 bases not matched to a gene; V was cut back by 1 base and J by 3 bases. The CDR3 has 18 residues.

V is TRBV6-5 and J is TRBJ2-3; D gene ambiguous. The germline V and J ends were trimmed by 5 bases and 2 bases, with 5 bases remaining between them. This CDR3 is built from 12 residues. In germline, CDR1 is MNHEY, CDR2 SVGAGI. CDR3 nucleotides: TGTGCCAGCAGTGCTACCACAGATACGCAGTATTTT. This encodes CASSATTDTQYF.